Presented here are 29 T cell receptor beta chains from one specimen sequenced in a study of cytomegalovirus exposure and HLA in healthy donors. 60 Vbeta and 13 Jbeta primers were used in PCR. Data came from immunoSEQ multiplex PCR; TCRdb stores just in-frame clones and leaves some out. The repertoire includes 150,000 to 200,000 clones, 87% of them detected once, and roughly 0.23% sits in the top ten. The sample comprised PBMCs. These receptor sequences come from a girl less than two years old in good health and CMV-seronegative.

This clone has a handful of counts. This chain uses TRBV25-1 with TRBJ1-3, with D perhaps TRBD1 (5 bases). The CDR3 has 14 residues. The V gene lost 3 bases and the J gene lost 4 bases, with 10 bases spanning the gap. Germline CDR1 and CDR2: MGHDK and SYGVNS. The DNA for the CDR3 is TGTGCCAGCAGTGATGGCGGGGCAGGAAACACCATATATTTT. Its translation: CASSDGGAGNTIYF.

The chain joins TRBV4-1 to TRBJ1-4; 12 nucleotides align to TRBD1. Unmatched junction bases numbered 14, after V lost 4 bases and J lost 8 bases. Germline V gene sequence: CDR1 MGHRA, CDR2 YSYEKL. This CDR3 contains 18 residues. The chain's CDR3 is CASSPNRDRGLLREKLFF. The CDR3 coding sequence is TGCGCCAGCAGCCCCAACCGGGACAGGGGGCTCTTAAGGGAAAAACTGTTTTTT.

This clone came up a few times. The chain couples TRBV18 to TRBJ2-1; tentatively, D is TRBD1 (6 bases). With 3 bases removed from V and 0 bases from J, the gap between germline ends came to 18 bases. Germline assignment: CDR1 KGHSH and CDR2 LQKENI. This CDR3 has 18 residues. The CDR3 region is CASSPAEGGLSSYNEQFF. CDR3 bases: TGTGCCAGCTCACCGGCCGAAGGGGGTTTGAGCTCCTACAATGAGCAGTTCTTC.

The chain joins TRBV10-2 to TRBJ2-1, with 9 bases fitting TRBD1. The CDR3 runs 14 residues. Germline loops: CDR1 WSHSY, CDR2 SAAADI. Germline trimming cut 3 bases from V and 9 bases from J; bases unmatched to any gene: 6. The CDR3 loop reads CASSEGQGLREQFF. The DNA for the CDR3 is TGCGCCAGCAGTGAAGGACAGGGGCTTCGTGAGCAGTTCTTC.

This rearrangement joins TRBV6-5 to TRBJ1-5, with D uncertain. The CDR3 runs to 13 residues. V was cut by 10 bases and J by 3 bases, with 13 bases left in between. Per the germline V gene, CDR1 is MNHEY and CDR2 is SVGAGI. The CDR3 DNA sequence: TGTGCCATCCATCCGGGGATCAATCAGCCCCAGCATTTT. This translates into CAIHPGINQPQHF.

This sequence joins TRBV4-2 and TRBJ1-4; D not resolved. The CDR3 length is 15 residues. V gave up 5 bases and J gave up 5 bases, with 15 bases separating them. The germline V gene has CDR1 LGHNA and CDR2 YNFKEQ. CDR3 region: CASSVEGWGNEKLFF. The CDR3, as DNA: TGTGCCAGCAGCGTTGAGGGCTGGGGAAATGAAAAACTGTTTTTT.

The CDR3 spells CASSLAGAGSYEQYF. In nucleotides, the CDR3 is TGTGCCAGCAGCTTAGCGGGGGCCGGCTCCTACGAGCAGTACTTC. This rearrangement joins TRBV7-2 to TRBJ2-7, with D possibly matching TRBD1 (6 bases). V was clipped by 0 bases and J by 0 bases, with 9 bases between them. Per the germline V gene, CDR1 is SGHTA and CDR2 is FQGNSA. CDR3 length equals 15 residues.

The rearrangement links TRBV10-2 to TRBJ2-5; TRBD2 matches 7 bases. This CDR3 spans 15 amino acids. Germline loops: CDR1 WSHSY, CDR2 SAAADI. Trimming at V came to 4 bases and at J to 2 bases, leaving 7 bases not matched to a gene. The CDR3 coding sequence is TGCGCCAGCAGTGGATCGCGGGGGACTCAAGAGACCCAGTACTTC. This gives the protein CASSGSRGTQETQYF.

This chain joins TRBV19 and TRBJ2-5, with 7 positions matching TRBD1. The trim removed 3 bases at V and 2 bases at J, leaving 3 bases unmatched. The CDR3 totals 14 residues. CDR1 is LNHDA, CDR2 SQIVND, per germline (reference sequence). The CDR3 protein is CASSIRGQQETQYF. DNA of the CDR3: TGTGCCAGTAGTATCCGGGGACAGCAAGAGACCCAGTACTTC.

The chain joins TRBV4-1 to TRBJ2-7, with 13 bases fitting TRBD2. The ends lost 3 bases at V and 4 bases at J; junction bases unmatched: 3. Germline V gives CDR1 MGHRA, CDR2 YSYEKL. The CDR3 is 15 amino acids. The chain's CDR3 is CASSHGLAGVYEQYF. The CDR3 coding sequence is TGCGCCAGCAGCCACGGACTAGCGGGGGTGTACGAGCAGTACTTC.

V gene TRBV19 combines with J gene TRBJ2-3, with D possibly matching TRBD2 (6 bases). The ends were cut back, 3 bases at V and 2 bases at J, with 9 bases in the middle. The CDR3 loop spans 14 amino acids. Germline CDR1 and CDR2: LNHDA and SQIVND (reference sequence). Here the CDR3 reads CASSMTRDTDTQYF. In DNA form, the CDR3 reads TGTGCCAGTAGTATGACTAGAGACACAGATACGCAGTATTTT.

The chain couples TRBV18 to TRBJ2-5; D uncertain. Trimming removed 6 bases at V and 1 base at J, with 15 bases between. Germline V gene data show CDR1 as KGHSH and CDR2 as LQKENI. The CDR3 covers 15 residues. The CDR3 region is CASSPNRVPQETQYF. The CDR3 DNA follows: TGTGCCAGCTCGCCCAACAGAGTCCCCCAAGAGACCCAGTACTTC.

This clone was observed once. This chain connects TRBV29-1 to TRBJ2-5; D gene ambiguous. Gene TRBJ2-7 matches the end of the DNA better, so the J call may be wrong. The CDR3 extends over 12 amino acids. Germline values: CDR1 SQVTM, CDR2 ANQGSEA. Written as DNA, the CDR3 is TGCAGCGTACGCCAGGCGTCCTACGAGCAGTACTTC. It yields the protein CSVRQASYEQYF.

V gene TRBV6-1 combines with J gene TRBJ2-7; 9 nucleotides agree with TRBD2. The CDR3 length is 14 residues. Losses at the gene ends were 6 bases for V and 0 bases for J; bases not matched to a gene: 3. The germline gives CDR1 MNHNS, CDR2 SASEGT. CDR3: CASRKRGDSYEQYF. CDR3 nucleotide sequence: TGTGCCAGCAGAAAGCGGGGGGACTCCTACGAGCAGTACTTC.

The chain couples TRBV5-6 to TRBJ1-6; D is perhaps TRBD1 (5 bases). V lost 0 bases and J lost 10, with 20 bases in between. The CDR3 length is 17 residues. Germline loops: CDR1 SGHDT, CDR2 YYEEEE. The CDR3 loop is CASSLGVTGWGGSPLHF. CDR3 DNA sequence: TGTGCCAGCAGCTTGGGAGTAACAGGTTGGGGAGGATCACCCCTCCACTTT.

The rearrangement links TRBV7-3 to TRBJ2-7; tentatively, D is TRBD1 (6 bases). The CDR3 consists of 14 residues. V was cut by 3 bases and J by 5 bases, with 14 bases left in between. Germline V gene lookup returns CDR1 SGHTA and CDR2 FQGTGA. CDR3 sequence reads: CASSFLSRGHEQYF. In nucleotides, the CDR3 is TGTGCCAGCAGCTTCCTCTCCAGGGGCCACGAGCAGTACTTC.

This chain uses TRBV6-6 with TRBJ2-3; D is unclear. Germline V lookup: CDR1 MNHNY, CDR2 SVGAGI (reference sequence). V lost 0 bases, J lost 6 bases, and 10 bases lay in between. The CDR3 spans 14 residues. The CDR3 spells CASSYSRSSDTQYF. CDR3 coding DNA: TGTGCCAGCAGTTACTCGAGAAGCTCGGATACGCAGTATTTT.

This clone appeared a few times. The junction departs from germline at one end; a sequencing error may be responsible. The chain couples TRBV6-1 to TRBJ1-5, with 10 bases lining up with TRBD1. This CDR3 comprises 13 residues. The germline CDR1 and CDR2 sequences are MNHNS and SASEGT. DNA for the CDR3: TGTGCCAGCAGTATGTTAACCGGGACAGGGGTGGATTTT. Translating it yields CASSMLTGTGVDF.

The chain joins TRBV7-9 to TRBJ2-3; 10 bases match TRBD1. The J segment lost 1 base and the V segment lost 6 bases, leaving 4 bases of the junction unmatched. CDR3 length equals 15 residues. Per the germline V gene, CDR1 is SEHNR and CDR2 is FQNEAQ (reference sequence). CDR3 sequence reads: CASSRTGGRTDTQYF. As DNA, the CDR3 is TGTGCCAGCAGTCGGACAGGGGGGCGCACAGATACGCAGTATTTT.

The chain employs TRBV29-1 and TRBJ1-1, with D maybe TRBD1 (6 bases). Germline CDR1 reads SQVTM; CDR2 reads ANQGSEA. The CDR3 has 12 amino acids. V gave up 5 bases and J gave up 7 bases, with 14 bases separating them. The CDR3 reads CSVTGLKVEAFF. In DNA, the CDR3 is TGCAGCGTTACAGGGCTCAAGGTTGAAGCTTTCTTT.

The table lists this clone with a few counts. This chain links TRBV5-1 with TRBJ2-2; D not resolved. Germline values: CDR1 SGHRS, CDR2 YFSETQ. The V gene lost 0 bases and the J gene lost 2 bases, with 8 bases spanning the gap. The CDR3 sequence is 15 residues long. CDR3 DNA sequence: TGCGCCAGCAGCTTGGCTAGGAGTAACACCGGGGAGCTGTTTTTT. Protein sequence: CASSLARSNTGELFF.

This clone was counted a few times. CDR3 sequence (DNA): TGTGCCGGCACGAAAGGGGGCGTAAAGTACTTC. Amino acids: CAGTKGGVKYF. The chain employs TRBV6-5 and TRBJ2-7; 7 nucleotides agree with TRBD1. V was clipped by 11 bases and J by 11 bases; unmatched bases: 12. Germline loops: CDR1 MNHEY, CDR2 SVGAGI. This CDR3 region has 11 residues.

The chain links TRBV7-9 to TRBJ1-2; possibly TRBD1 for D (5 bases). The CDR3 has 13 residues. CDR1 is SEHNR, CDR2 FQNEAQ, per germline (reference sequence). V lost 5 bases to trimming and J lost 2 bases, with 9 bases between them. CDR3 coding DNA: TGTGCCAGCAGCGCAGGGCTAAACTATGGCTACACCTTC. Encoded protein: CASSAGLNYGYTF.

The chain has TRBV5-6 and TRBJ2-5; D is possibly TRBD1 (5 bases). The J call may not be correct, given that the DNA end is closer to TRBJ2-7. CDR3 size: 15 residues. Germline V gives CDR1 SGHDT, CDR2 YYEEEE. CDR3 amino acids: CASSLGGRVTYEQYF. The CDR3 DNA follows: TGTGCCAGCAGCTTGGGGGGCAGGGTGACCTACGAGCAGTACTTC.

To note about this clone: An end of the junction does not agree with germline; a read error may underlie this. The CDR3 nucleotides are TGTTCCAGCAGCTTACCCTCCCTCCCCTACGAGCAGTACTTC. Protein: CSSSLPSLPYEQYF. This chain uses TRBV7-9 with TRBJ2-7, with unresolved D. Germline V gives CDR1 SEHNR, CDR2 FQNEAQ (reference sequence). The CDR3 has 14 amino acids.

The gene calls are TRBV18 and TRBJ1-1, with a weak D call TRBD1 (5 bases). V lost 1 base and J lost 3, with 12 bases in between. Germline CDR1 is KGHSH and CDR2 is LQKENI. This CDR3 has 15 amino acids. Here the CDR3 reads CASSPLGGDYTEAFF. The CDR3 DNA is TGTGCCAGCTCACCACTCGGTGGGGACTACACTGAAGCTTTCTTT.

The rearrangement joins TRBV2 to TRBJ1-1; 7 positions agree with TRBD1. The V gene end was trimmed by 9 bases and the J gene end by 5 bases; junction bases not matched to a gene: 9. Germline lookup yields CDR1 SNHLY and CDR2 FYNNEI. This CDR3 region has 13 residues. The CDR3 region is CASPKGAGTEAFF. CDR3 bases: TGTGCCAGTCCGAAGGGGGCAGGGACTGAAGCTTTCTTT. The full variable domain, rest sourced from reference TRBV2 and TRBJ1-1, is EPEVTQTPSHQVTQMGQEVILRCVPISNHLYFYWYRQILGQKVEFLVSFYNNEISEKSEIFDDQFSVERPDGSNFTLKIRSTKLEDSAMYFCASPKGAGTEAFFGQGTRLTVV.

The chain has TRBV27 and TRBJ2-1; TRBD2 is a possible D gene (6 bases). This CDR3 is 17 amino acids long. The germline V gene encodes CDR1 MNHEY and CDR2 SMNVEV (reference sequence). Trimming stripped 4 bases from V and 5 bases from J, with 21 bases between. This chain's CDR3 is CASSYLGVAGTNNEQFF. DNA of the CDR3: TGTGCCAGCAGTTACTTGGGAGTGGCGGGAACGAACAATGAGCAGTTCTTC.

J is TRBJ1-1 and V is TRBV19; D remains ambiguous. V was cut by 5 bases and J by 2 bases, with 9 bases left in between. The length of the CDR3 is 13 residues. Germline CDR1 LNHDA, CDR2 SQIVND (reference sequence). DNA of the CDR3: TGTGCCAGTAGTGGAGAATTAAACACTGAAGCTTTCTTT. It specifies CASSGELNTEAFF.